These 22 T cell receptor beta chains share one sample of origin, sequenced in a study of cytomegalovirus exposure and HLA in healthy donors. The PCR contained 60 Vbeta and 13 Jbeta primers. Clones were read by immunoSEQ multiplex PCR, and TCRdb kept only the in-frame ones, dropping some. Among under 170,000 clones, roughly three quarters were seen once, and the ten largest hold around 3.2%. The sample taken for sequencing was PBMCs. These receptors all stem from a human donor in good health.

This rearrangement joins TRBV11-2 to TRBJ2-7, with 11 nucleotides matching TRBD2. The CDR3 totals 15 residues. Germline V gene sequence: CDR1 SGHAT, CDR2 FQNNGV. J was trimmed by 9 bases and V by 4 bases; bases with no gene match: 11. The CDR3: CASSSGTSGGPMQYF. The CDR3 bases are TGTGCCAGCAGCTCCGGGACTAGCGGAGGACCGATGCAGTACTTC. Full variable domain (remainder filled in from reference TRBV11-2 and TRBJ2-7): EAGVAQSPRYKIIEKRQSVAFWCNPISGHATLYWYQQILGQGPKLLIQFQNNGVVDDSQLPKDRFSAERLKGVDSTLKIQPAKLEDSAVYLCASSSGTSGGPMQYFGPGTRLTVT.

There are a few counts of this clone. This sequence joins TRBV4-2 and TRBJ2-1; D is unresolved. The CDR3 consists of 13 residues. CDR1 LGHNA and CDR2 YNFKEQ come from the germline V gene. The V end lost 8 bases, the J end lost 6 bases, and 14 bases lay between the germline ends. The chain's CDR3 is CASQLGLGNEQFF. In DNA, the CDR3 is TGTGCCAGCCAGCTGGGCCTCGGCAATGAGCAGTTCTTC.

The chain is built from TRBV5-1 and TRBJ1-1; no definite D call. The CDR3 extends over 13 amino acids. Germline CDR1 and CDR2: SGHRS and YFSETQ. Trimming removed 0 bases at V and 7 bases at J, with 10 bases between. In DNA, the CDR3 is TGCGCCAGCAGCTTGGAAACAGTGCATGAAGCTTTCTTT. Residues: CASSLETVHEAFF.

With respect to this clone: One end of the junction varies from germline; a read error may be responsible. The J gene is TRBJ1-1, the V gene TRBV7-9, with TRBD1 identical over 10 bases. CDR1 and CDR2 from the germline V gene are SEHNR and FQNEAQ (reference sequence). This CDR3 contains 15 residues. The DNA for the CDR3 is TGTTCCAGCAGCTTAGAGGGGACAGGGGCTCCTGAAGCTTTCTTT. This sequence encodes CSSSLEGTGAPEAFF.

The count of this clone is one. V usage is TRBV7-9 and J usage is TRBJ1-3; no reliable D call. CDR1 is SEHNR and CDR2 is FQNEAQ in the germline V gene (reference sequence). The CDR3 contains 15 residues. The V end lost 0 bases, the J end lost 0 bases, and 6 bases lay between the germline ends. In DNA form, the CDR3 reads TGTGCCAGCAGCTTAGCGGGGAGCTCTGGAAACACCATATATTTT. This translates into CASSLAGSSGNTIYF.

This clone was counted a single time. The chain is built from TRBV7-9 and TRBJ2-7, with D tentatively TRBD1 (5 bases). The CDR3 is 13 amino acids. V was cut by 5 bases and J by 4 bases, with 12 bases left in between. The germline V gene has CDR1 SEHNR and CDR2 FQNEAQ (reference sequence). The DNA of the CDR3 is TGTGCCAGCAGCGAACTTGCAGGGTACGAGCAGTACTTC. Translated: CASSELAGYEQYF. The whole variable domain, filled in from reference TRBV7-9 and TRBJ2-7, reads DTGVSQNPRHKITKRGQNVTFRCDPISEHNRLYWYRQTLGQGPEFLTYFQNEAQLEKSRLLSDRFSAERPKGSFSTLEIQRTEQGDSAMYLCASSELAGYEQYFGPGTRLTVT.

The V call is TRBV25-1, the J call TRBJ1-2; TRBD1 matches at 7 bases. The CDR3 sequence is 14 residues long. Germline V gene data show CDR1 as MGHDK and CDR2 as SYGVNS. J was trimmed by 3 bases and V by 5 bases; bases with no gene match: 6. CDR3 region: CASSPGQFYYGYTF. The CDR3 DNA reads TGTGCCAGCAGTCCGGGACAGTTTTACTATGGCTACACCTTC.

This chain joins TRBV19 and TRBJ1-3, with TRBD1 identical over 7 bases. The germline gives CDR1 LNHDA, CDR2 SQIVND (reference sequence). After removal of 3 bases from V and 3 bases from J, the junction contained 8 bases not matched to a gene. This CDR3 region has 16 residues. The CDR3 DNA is TGTGCCAGTAGTATCGGGACAGTAGATAGTGGAAACACCATATATTTT. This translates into CASSIGTVDSGNTIYF.

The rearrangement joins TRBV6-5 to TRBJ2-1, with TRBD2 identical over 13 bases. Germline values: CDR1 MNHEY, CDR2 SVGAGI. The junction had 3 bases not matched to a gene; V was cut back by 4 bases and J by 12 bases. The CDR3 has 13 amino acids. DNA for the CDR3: TGTGCCAGCAGTTCGACTAGCGGGGGGACGCAGTTCTTC. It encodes CASSSTSGGTQFF.

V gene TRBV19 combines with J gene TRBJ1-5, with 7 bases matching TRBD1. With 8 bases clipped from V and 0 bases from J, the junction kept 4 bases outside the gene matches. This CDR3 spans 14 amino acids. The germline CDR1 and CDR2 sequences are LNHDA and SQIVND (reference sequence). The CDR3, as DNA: TGTGCCAGTGCAGGGGGATATAGCAATCAGCCCCAGCATTTT. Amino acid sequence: CASAGGYSNQPQHF.

Here the CDR3 reads CASSLTGTGGGQPQHF. In DNA form, the CDR3 reads TGTGCCAGCAGCTTAACTGGGACAGGGGGCGGTCAGCCCCAGCATTTT. The J gene is TRBJ1-5, the V gene TRBV7-2; 12 bases line up with TRBD1. Germline CDR1 and CDR2: SGHTA and FQGNSA. There are 16 residues in the CDR3. Unmatched junction bases numbered 5, after V lost 2 bases and J lost 6 bases.

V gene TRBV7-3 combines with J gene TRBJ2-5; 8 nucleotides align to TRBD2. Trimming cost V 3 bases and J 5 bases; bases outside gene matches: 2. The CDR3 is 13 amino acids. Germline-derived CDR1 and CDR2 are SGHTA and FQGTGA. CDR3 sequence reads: CASSFGREETQYF. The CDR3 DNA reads TGTGCCAGCAGCTTCGGGAGGGAGGAGACCCAGTACTTC.

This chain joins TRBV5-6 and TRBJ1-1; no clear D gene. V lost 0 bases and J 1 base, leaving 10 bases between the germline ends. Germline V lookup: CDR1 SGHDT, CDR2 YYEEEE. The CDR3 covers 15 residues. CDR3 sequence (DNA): TGTGCCAGCAGCTTGGGGATGGGAGAGAACACTGAAGCTTTCTTT. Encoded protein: CASSLGMGENTEAFF.

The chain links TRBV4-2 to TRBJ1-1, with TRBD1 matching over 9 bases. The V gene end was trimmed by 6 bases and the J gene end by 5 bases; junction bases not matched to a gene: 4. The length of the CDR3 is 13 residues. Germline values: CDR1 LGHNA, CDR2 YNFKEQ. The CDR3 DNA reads TGTGCCAGCAGACTAGGACAGGGGACTGAAGCTTTCTTT. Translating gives CASRLGQGTEAFF.

CDR3 DNA: TGTGCCAGCAGTTACTTCAGCGACAATGAGCAGTTCTTC. Encoded protein: CASSYFSDNEQFF. This sequence joins TRBV6-5 and TRBJ2-1; no clear D gene. Germline loops: CDR1 MNHEY, CDR2 SVGAGI. The germline V and J ends were trimmed by 1 base and 5 bases, with 6 bases remaining between them. The CDR3 extends over 13 amino acids.

The CDR3 is CATSSHGTGALDSGNTIYF. In DNA form, the CDR3 reads TGTGCCACCAGCTCCCACGGGACAGGTGCCCTCGACTCTGGAAACACCATATATTTT. The V gene is TRBV15, the J gene TRBJ1-3, with 8 bases fitting TRBD1. Germline values: CDR1 LNHNV, CDR2 YYDKDF (reference sequence). This CDR3 has 19 residues. V lost 5 bases to trimming and J lost 0 bases; unmatched junction nucleotides: 15.

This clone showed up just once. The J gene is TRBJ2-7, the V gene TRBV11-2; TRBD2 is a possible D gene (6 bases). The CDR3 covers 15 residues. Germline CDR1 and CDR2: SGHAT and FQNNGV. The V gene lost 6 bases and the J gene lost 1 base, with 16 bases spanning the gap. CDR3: CASRIAGTRSYEQYF. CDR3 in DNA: TGTGCCAGCAGAATCGCGGGGACCCGGTCCTACGAGCAGTACTTC.

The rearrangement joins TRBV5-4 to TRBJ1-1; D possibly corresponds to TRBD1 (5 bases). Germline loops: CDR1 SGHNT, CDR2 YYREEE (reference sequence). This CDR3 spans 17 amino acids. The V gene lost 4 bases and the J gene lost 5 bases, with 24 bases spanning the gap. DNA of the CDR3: TGTGCCAGCAGCCCGGGGGGTACCATACCGGTTCGGACTGAAGCTTTCTTT. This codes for CASSPGGTIPVRTEAFF.

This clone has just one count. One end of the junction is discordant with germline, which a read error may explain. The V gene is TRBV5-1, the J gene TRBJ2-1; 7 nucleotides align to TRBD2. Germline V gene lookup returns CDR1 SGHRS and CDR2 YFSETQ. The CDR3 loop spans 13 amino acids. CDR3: CATSGTVHNEQFF. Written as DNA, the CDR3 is TGCGCCACCAGCGGGACTGTACACAATGAGCAGTTCTTC.

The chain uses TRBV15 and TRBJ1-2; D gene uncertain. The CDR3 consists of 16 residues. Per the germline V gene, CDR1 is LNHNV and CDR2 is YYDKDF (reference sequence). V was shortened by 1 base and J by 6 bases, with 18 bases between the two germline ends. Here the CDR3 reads CATSRAPPAAGHGYTF. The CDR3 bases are TGTGCCACCAGCAGAGCCCCTCCGGCAGCGGGTCATGGCTACACCTTC.

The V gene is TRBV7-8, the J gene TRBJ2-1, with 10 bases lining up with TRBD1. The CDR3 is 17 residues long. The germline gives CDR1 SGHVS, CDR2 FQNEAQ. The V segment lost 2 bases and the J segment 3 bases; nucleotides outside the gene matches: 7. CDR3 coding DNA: TGTGCCAGCAGCTTAATACAAAGGACAGGGGGCTACAATGAGCAGTTCTTC. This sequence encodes CASSLIQRTGGYNEQFF.

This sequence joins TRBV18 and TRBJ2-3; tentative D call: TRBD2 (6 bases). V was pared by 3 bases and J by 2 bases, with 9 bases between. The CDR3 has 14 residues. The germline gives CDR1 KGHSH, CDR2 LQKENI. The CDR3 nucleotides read TGTGCCAGCTCACCTGGACTATACACAGATACGCAGTATTTT. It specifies CASSPGLYTDTQYF.